This TCR beta chain was observed in a study of cytomegalovirus exposure and HLA in healthy donors. Overall study findings and caveats: Associated with cytomegalovirus, according to the listing, were 150 to 200 TCR beta chains.

Researchers ran the PCR with 60 Vbeta and 13 Jbeta primers. Produced via immunoSEQ multiplex PCR; TCRdb's table is partial and in-frame only. The table includes about 200,000 clones, roughly 80% detected once. This CDR3 region has 13 residues. V was cut by 1 base and J by 5 bases, with 8 bases left in between. Germline V gene lookup returns CDR1 SNHLY and CDR2 FYNNEI. A word on this clone: Its cognate antigen is unknown.

The clonotype comes from a man younger than 40 in good health and CMV-seronegative. This sequence joins TRBV2 and TRBJ1-2; D perhaps matches TRBD1 (5 bases). Sequencing was carried out using PBMCs. The CDR3 is CASSEGRGYGYTF. The CDR3 nucleotides read TGTGCCAGCAGTGAAGGTCGGGGGTATGGCTACACCTTC. The full variable domain, rest sourced from reference TRBV2 and TRBJ1-2, is EPEVTQTPSHQVTQMGQEVILRCVPISNHLYFYWYRQILGQKVEFLVSFYNNEISEKSEIFDDQFSVERPDGSNFTLKIRSTKLEDSAMYFCASSEGRGYGYTFGSGTRLTVV.